Below are 24 T cell receptor beta chains sequenced from a single sample in a study of cytomegalovirus exposure and HLA in healthy donors. PCR employed 60 Vbeta and 13 Jbeta primers. Here immunoSEQ multiplex PCR was the method, and the copy in TCRdb shows in-frame clones only, minus some. The sample has around 98,000 clones, 75% to 80% seen once. Sequences were obtained from PBMCs. The receptors shown here come from a middle-aged woman in good health and CMV-seronegative.

The chain joins TRBV29-1 to TRBJ2-3; a weak D match, TRBD2 (5 bases). Between the trimmed V and J ends, which lost 3 bases and 2 bases, there was a span of 12 bases. The CDR3 runs to 14 residues. In germline, CDR1 is SQVTM, CDR2 ANQGSEA. Here the CDR3 DNA reads TGCAGCGTTGATTGGAGGCCTCTCACAGATACGCAGTATTTT. Protein sequence: CSVDWRPLTDTQYF.

The genes are TRBV28 and TRBJ1-2, with 7 bases that match TRBD1. The CDR3 length is 14 residues. Germline CDR1 MDHEN, CDR2 SYDVKM. The junction had 3 bases not matched to a gene; V was cut back by 2 bases and J by 3 bases. The CDR3 loop reads CASSLGGTDYGYTF. The CDR3 nucleotides read TGTGCCAGCAGTTTAGGGGGGACAGACTATGGCTACACCTTC.

There are a few counts of this clone. The rearrangement links TRBV6-5 to TRBJ1-6; TRBD1 agrees at 7 bases. Germline V lookup: CDR1 MNHEY, CDR2 SVGAGI. CDR3 length equals 14 residues. After removal of 7 bases from V and 9 bases from J, the junction contained 9 bases not matched to a gene. CDR3 protein: CASTRGGGASPLHF. The CDR3, as DNA: TGTGCCAGCACCAGAGGAGGGGGCGCTTCACCCCTCCACTTT.

The chain combines TRBV5-1 with TRBJ1-1, with unresolved D. Germline-derived CDR1 and CDR2 are SGHRS and YFSETQ. Trimming left V 3 bases short and J 0 bases short, with 12 bases between. There are 15 residues in the CDR3. This chain's CDR3 is CASSSSRGLNTEAFF. The CDR3 DNA sequence: TGCGCCAGCAGCTCTTCACGGGGTCTGAACACTGAAGCTTTCTTT.

This clone was found many times. The chain carries TRBV13 and TRBJ1-1; D unclear. Germline values: CDR1 PRHDT, CDR2 FYEKMQ (reference sequence). The V gene lost 5 bases and the J gene lost 8 bases, with 15 bases spanning the gap. This CDR3 spans 13 amino acids. The CDR3 DNA sequence: TGTGCCAGCAGCCCACAACAACACGGGGAAGCTTTCTTT. It is translated as CASSPQQHGEAFF.

The gene calls are TRBV29-1 and TRBJ1-5; D is unclear. Trimming shortened V by 5 bases and J by 3 bases, and 11 bases separated the two germline ends. Germline values: CDR1 SQVTM, CDR2 ANQGSEA. This CDR3 spans 13 amino acids. DNA for the CDR3: TGCAGCGTTTCCTGGGGAGACAATCAGCCCCAGCATTTT. Its translation: CSVSWGDNQPQHF.

V usage is TRBV5-4 and J usage is TRBJ2-1; TRBD1 is a possible D gene (6 bases). The length of the CDR3 is 11 residues. Trimming took 5 bases from V and 10 from J, leaving 10 bases between them. Germline V gene lookup returns CDR1 SGHNT and CDR2 YYREEE (reference sequence). This CDR3 is CASSAGAEQFF. Written as DNA, the CDR3 is TGTGCCAGCAGTGCAGGGGCGGAGCAGTTCTTC.

V usage is TRBV5-6 and J usage is TRBJ2-7; weak D call: TRBD2 (5 bases). V lost 4 bases to trimming and J lost 4 bases, with 18 bases between them. Germline V lookup: CDR1 SGHDT, CDR2 YYEEEE. The CDR3 has 15 residues. The CDR3 protein is CASSQAPGKLYEQYF. In nucleotides, the CDR3 is TGTGCCAGCAGCCAGGCGCCGGGAAAGCTATACGAGCAGTACTTC. The variable domain in full, with the rest retrieved from reference TRBV5-6 and TRBJ2-7, is DAGVTQSPTHLIKTRGQQVTLRCSPKSGHDTVSWYQQALGQGPQFIFQYYEEEERQRGNFPDRFSGHQFPNYSSELNVNALLLGDSALYLCASSQAPGKLYEQYFGPGTRLTVT.

The CDR3 loop reads CATSFRTGVRDTEAFF. In nucleotides, the CDR3 is TGTGCCACCAGCTTCAGGACAGGGGTAAGAGACACTGAAGCTTTCTTT. The chain couples TRBV15 to TRBJ1-1; 9 nucleotides agree with TRBD1. The germline V gene encodes CDR1 LNHNV and CDR2 YYDKDF (reference sequence). CDR3 length: 16 amino acids. V trimming: 5 bases; J trimming: 3 bases; junction bases outside the gene matches: 10. Variable domain in full (rest from reference TRBV15 and TRBJ1-1): DAMVIQNPRYQVTQFGKPVTLSCSQTLNHNVMYWYQQKSSQAPKLLFHYYDKDFNNEADTPDNFQSRRPNTSFCFLDIRSPGLGDTAMYLCATSFRTGVRDTEAFFGQGTRLTVV.

With respect to this clone: One end of the junction does not line up with germline, which may come from a read error. The chain has TRBV30 and TRBJ1-2; 11 positions match TRBD1. The length of the CDR3 is 11 residues. Germline V gives CDR1 GTSNPN, CDR2 SVGIG (reference sequence). The CDR3 DNA sequence: TGTGCCTGGAGTGGGACAGGGGGCTACCCCTTC. Its translation: CAWSGTGGYPF.

This clone came up a few times. The chain carries TRBV12-1 and TRBJ2-1; the D segment call TRBD2 is taken from the table without a DNA check. TRBV12-1 is given as a pseudogene. The CDR3 has 14 amino acids. In DNA, the CDR3 is TGTGCCAGCAGCCTACCCGGGGATTACAATGAGCAGTTCTTC. Translated, it gives CASSLPGDYNEQFF.

This clone has only one observation. This CDR3 is also generated by other DNA sequences in the sample. The chain couples TRBV30 to TRBJ1-1; 7 bases are shared with TRBD1. The J segment lost 0 bases and the V segment lost 3 bases, leaving 1 base of the junction unmatched. CDR1 is GTSNPN and CDR2 is SVGIG in the germline V gene (reference sequence). This CDR3 comprises 13 residues. CDR3 DNA: TGTGCCTGGAGGACAGGGTTGAACACTGAAGCTTTCTTT. Residues: CAWRTGLNTEAFF.

This clone turned up a few times. V usage is TRBV10-3 and J usage is TRBJ1-5; D perhaps matches TRBD1 (5 bases). Trimming removed 2 bases at V and 7 bases at J, with 6 bases between. This CDR3 has 12 residues. CDR1 is ENHRY, CDR2 SYGVKD, per germline. DNA for the CDR3: TGTGCCATCAGTGAGGGGGCGCAGCCCCAGCATTTT. Residues: CAISEGAQPQHF.

V usage is TRBV4-3 and J usage is TRBJ1-6; D is possibly TRBD1 (5 bases). Germline V CDR1 and CDR2: LGHNA, YSLEER. V lost 0 bases and J lost 11, with 14 bases in between. CDR3 size: 15 residues. The CDR3, as DNA: TGCGCCAGCAGCCAAGACCAGGGTAGAAGGACACCCCTCCACTTT. It encodes CASSQDQGRRTPLHF.

This rearrangement joins TRBV7-2 to TRBJ1-2; tentative D call: TRBD1 (6 bases). The CDR3 sequence is 13 residues long. The V end was cut by 3 bases, the J end by 4 bases, with 9 bases between. The germline CDR1 and CDR2 sequences are SGHTA and FQGNSA. CDR3 in amino acids: CASSLGHGYGYTF. In nucleotides, the CDR3 is TGTGCCAGCAGCTTGGGACACGGCTATGGCTACACCTTC.

The chain uses TRBV7-9 and TRBJ1-1; the match to TRBD1 covers 12 bases. This CDR3 is 14 amino acids long. Germline loops: CDR1 SEHNR, CDR2 FQNEAQ (reference sequence). V was clipped by 5 bases and J by 5 bases; unmatched bases: 3. This CDR3 is CASSRGQGATEAFF. The CDR3 nucleotides read TGTGCCAGCAGCCGGGGACAGGGGGCGACTGAAGCTTTCTTT. Full variable domain (rest looked up from reference TRBV7-9 and TRBJ1-1): DTGVSQNPRHKITKRGQNVTFRCDPISEHNRLYWYRQTLGQGPEFLTYFQNEAQLEKSRLLSDRFSAERPKGSFSTLEIQRTEQGDSAMYLCASSRGQGATEAFFGQGTRLTVV.

DNA for the CDR3: TGTGCCTGGAGTGTTGTCTCCATGGGCGAGCAGTTCTTC. Amino acid sequence: CAWSVVSMGEQFF. The chain combines TRBV30 with TRBJ2-1; D gene ambiguous. The ends were cut back, 0 bases at V and 10 bases at J, with 13 bases in the middle. This CDR3 spans 13 amino acids. Germline-derived CDR1 and CDR2 are GTSNPN and SVGIG (reference sequence).

In this sample, this clone turned up a few times. This chain links TRBV19 with TRBJ2-5, with TRBD2 matching 9 bases. CDR1 and CDR2 (germline): LNHDA, SQIVND (reference sequence). This CDR3 spans 15 amino acids. The V segment lost 3 bases and the J segment 5 bases; nucleotides outside the gene matches: 7. This CDR3 is CASSMSSGETETQYF. The CDR3 DNA follows: TGTGCCAGTAGTATGTCTAGCGGGGAAACGGAGACCCAGTACTTC.

This CDR3 is CASRAGEAFF. As DNA, the CDR3 is TGTGCCAGCAGGGCAGGTGAGGCTTTCTTT. The chain recombines TRBV6-4 with TRBJ1-1; D gene uncertain. V lost 6 bases to trimming and J lost 11 bases, with 10 bases between them. The germline V gene has CDR1 MRHNA and CDR2 SNTAGT. This CDR3 is built from 10 residues.

The genes are TRBV2 and TRBJ1-1; no definite D call. There are 12 residues in the CDR3. CDR1 and CDR2 from the germline V gene are SNHLY and FYNNEI. The V end lost 4 bases, the J end lost 7 bases, and 10 bases lay between the germline ends. CDR3 in amino acids: CASSGSGSEAFF. CDR3 sequence (DNA): TGTGCCAGCAGTGGTTCCGGGAGTGAAGCTTTCTTT.

This chain links TRBV7-8 with TRBJ1-5; no clear D gene. Trimming left V 5 bases short and J 0 bases short, with 8 bases between. CDR3 length equals 14 residues. From germline, CDR1 is SGHVS and CDR2 FQNEAQ. The DNA for the CDR3 is TGTGCCAGCAGCCCTACAGATAGCAATCAGCCCCAGCATTTT. It encodes CASSPTDSNQPQHF.

J is TRBJ2-1 and V is TRBV14; D remains ambiguous. With 4 bases removed from V and 0 bases from J, the gap between germline ends came to 7 bases. CDR1 is SGHDN and CDR2 is FVKESK in the germline V gene. The CDR3 has 14 residues. CDR3 in amino acids: CASSPMSSYNEQFF. DNA of the CDR3: TGTGCCAGCAGCCCGATGAGCTCCTACAATGAGCAGTTCTTC.

This clone was detected only once. The chain joins TRBV28 to TRBJ1-5; D may be TRBD1 (5 bases). Germline assignment: CDR1 MDHEN and CDR2 SYDVKM. The CDR3 length is 15 residues. DNA of the CDR3: TGTGCGACCGGGGGTGGGGGTTCCGGCAATCAGCCCCAGCATTTT. Translated: CATGGGGSGNQPQHF.

CDR3 coding DNA: TGTGCCAGCAGAGGACAGGGTGAGACTGAAGCTTTCTTT. Encoded protein: CASRGQGETEAFF. The chain uses TRBV6-5 and TRBJ1-1; TRBD1 agrees at 8 bases. The V and J ends lost 6 bases and 5 bases, in that order; junction bases with no gene match: 5. Germline assignment: CDR1 MNHEY and CDR2 SVGAGI. CDR3 length: 13 amino acids.